This TCR beta chain was sequenced in a study of blood T cell repertoires in COVID-19. V shed 7 bases and J shed 4 bases, with 5 bases lying between them. The CDR3 length is 11 residues. Per the germline V gene, CDR1 is MNHEY and CDR2 is SVGAGI. This clone has a single count. Distinct nucleotide sequences in the sample also encode this CDR3. Authors' data handling: Counts of nucleated cells, estimated from reference gene primer amplification, were obtained. Generated by immunoSEQ multiplex PCR, the TCRdb table keeps only in-frame clones and is missing some. Clone size and V and J calls were adopted from that table, with D and trimming inferred from the DNA. The sample has about 320,000 clones, 88% seen once.

Sequencing was carried out using PBMCs or T cells enriched from blood (not recorded which). The clonotype comes from a man aged 25-45 years who had recovered from COVID-19. The chain joins TRBV6-5 to TRBJ2-1; no clear D. The CDR3 spells CASTGYNEQFF. The DNA of the CDR3 is TGTGCCAGCACAGGATACAATGAGCAGTTCTTC.